The sample holds a few counts of the clone carrying this T cell receptor beta chain. The data are from a study of molecular identifiers for immune sequencing clone quantification. The CDR3 loop spans 13 amino acids. V was cut by 5 bases and J by 6 bases, with 14 bases left in between. CDR1 MNHEY and CDR2 SMNVEV come from the germline V gene (reference sequence). TCRdb used MiXCR to reprocess the PCR reads, holding one entry per CDR3 protein. Of a few hundred thousand distinct CDR3 sequences listed, roughly 24% are singletons. Sequences were obtained from naive CD8+ T cells from blood, with Jurkat cell RNA spiked in. Specified subset: FACS-sorted CD8+CD4-CCR7+CD45RA+ naive T cells. This TCR was recovered from a human donor in good health. Some libraries in this study had Jurkat cell RNA spiked in. The chain combines TRBV27 with TRBJ2-7; unclear D gene. Written as DNA, the CDR3 is TGTGCCAGCAGTAAAGGGTCTCTTGGCGAGCAGTACTTC. It is translated as CASSKGSLGEQYF.